Below, 20 T cell receptor beta chains from the same sample are listed, as sequenced in a study of T cells in lung cancer brain metastases. Repertoires were generated with immunoSEQ multiplex PCR, while TCRdb's copy carries only in-frame clones and drops some. The sample has about 6,600 clones; 75% to 90% are singletons. The sequenced sample was tumor tissue from the primary lung tumor. Receptors originate from a man aged 45 to 65 with non-small cell lung cancer.

The table lists this clone with a count of one. The CDR3: CASSVEDRVETQYF. CDR3 sequence (DNA): TGTGCCAGCAGCGTAGAAGACAGGGTTGAGACCCAGTACTTC. V usage is TRBV5-4 and J usage is TRBJ2-5, with TRBD1 matching over 7 bases. The CDR3 runs 14 residues. Looked up from germline, CDR1 is SGHNT and CDR2 is YYREEE (reference sequence). J gave up 5 bases and V 4 bases, and 8 bases lay outside the gene matches.

This clone has only one observation. The gene calls are TRBV15 and TRBJ2-7; 10 bases are shared with TRBD1. CDR3 length: 16 residues. Germline V gene data show CDR1 as LNHNV and CDR2 as YYDKDF (reference sequence). J lost 2 bases, V lost 0 bases, and 4 bases had no gene match. The CDR3 region is CATSRDRGTGAYEQYF. The CDR3 coding sequence is TGTGCCACCAGCAGAGATCGGGGGACAGGGGCCTACGAGCAGTACTTC.

The rearrangement links TRBV30 to TRBJ1-5; D perhaps matches TRBD1 (5 bases). CDR3 length: 15 amino acids. The germline CDR1 and CDR2 sequences are GTSNPN and SVGIG (reference sequence). V gave up 0 bases and J gave up 3 bases, with 12 bases separating them. CDR3 amino acids: CAWSVSGASNQPQHF. The CDR3, as DNA: TGTGCCTGGAGTGTGTCCGGGGCTTCCAATCAGCCCCAGCATTTT.

On this clone: This CDR3 is also generated by other DNA sequences in the sample. The chain combines TRBV18 with TRBJ2-1; 11 positions agree with TRBD1. This CDR3 has 15 amino acids. V lost 2 bases to trimming and J lost 3 bases; unmatched junction nucleotides: 0. CDR1 and CDR2 from the germline V gene are KGHSH and LQKENI. Written as DNA, the CDR3 is TGTGCCAGCTCACCAGGGACAGGGGGCTACAATGAGCAGTTCTTC. Protein sequence: CASSPGTGGYNEQFF.

The chain recombines TRBV30 with TRBJ2-7, with D perhaps TRBD2 (5 bases). The length of the CDR3 is 11 residues. Germline CDR1 reads GTSNPN; CDR2 reads SVGIG (reference sequence). Trimming took off 3 bases at V and 7 bases at J, with 10 bases between the two ends. CDR3 loop: CAWSRRGEQYF. CDR3 nucleotide sequence: TGTGCCTGGAGCCGGCGAGGGGAGCAGTACTTC. The variable domain in full, with the rest retrieved from reference TRBV30 and TRBJ2-7, is SQTIHQWPATLVQPVGSPLSLECTVEGTSNPNLYWYRQAAGRGLQLLFYSVGIGQISSEVPQNLSASRPQDRQFILSSKKLLLSDSGFYLCAWSRRGEQYFGPGTRLTVT.

The chain has TRBV10-3 and TRBJ2-1, with 7 nucleotides matching TRBD2. The trim removed 7 bases at V and 8 bases at J, leaving 14 bases unmatched. Per germline, CDR1 ENHRY and CDR2 SYGVKD. This CDR3 contains 15 residues. The CDR3 sequence: CAIKPGLGVSDEQFF. The CDR3 DNA sequence: TGTGCCATCAAGCCTGGACTAGGGGTTAGCGATGAGCAGTTCTTC.

The chain employs TRBV9 and TRBJ2-1, with D unclear. Germline V lookup: CDR1 SGDLS, CDR2 YYNGEE. The V end was cut by 4 bases, the J end by 8 bases, with 19 bases between. CDR3 size: 15 residues. The CDR3 DNA sequence: TGTGCCAGCAGCCCAACCCGGCTACCAGGCCATGAGCAGTTCTTC. Translating it yields CASSPTRLPGHEQFF.

The V and J genes are TRBV30 and TRBJ1-2, with D unresolved. Germline V lookup: CDR1 GTSNPN, CDR2 SVGIG (reference sequence). V lost 3 bases and J 4 bases, leaving 12 bases between the germline ends. This CDR3 comprises 13 residues. The CDR3 sequence: CAWRSGPVYGYTF. The CDR3 DNA sequence: TGTGCCTGGAGGTCCGGACCCGTCTATGGCTACACCTTC.

In this sample, this clone turned up once. The chain links TRBV7-9 to TRBJ2-7, with a tentative D call TRBD1 (6 bases). Trimming left V 7 bases short and J 3 bases short, with 10 bases between. Germline V CDR1 and CDR2: SEHNR, FQNEAQ (reference sequence). CDR3 length equals 12 residues. CDR3 region: CASTPDSYEQYF. In nucleotides, the CDR3 is TGTGCCAGCACTCCGGACAGCTACGAGCAGTACTTC.

The V gene is TRBV28, the J gene TRBJ2-5, with 8 bases fitting TRBD1. Per the germline V gene, CDR1 is MDHEN and CDR2 is SYDVKM. V dropped 5 bases and J dropped 5; count of bases not matched to a gene: 10. There are 15 residues in the CDR3. CDR3 sequence reads: CASSHTTGAQETQYF. The CDR3 nucleotides are TGTGCCAGCAGTCACACGACAGGGGCCCAGGAGACCCAGTACTTC.

The chain links TRBV13 to TRBJ2-3; no clear D gene. Germline V gene data show CDR1 as PRHDT and CDR2 as FYEKMQ (reference sequence). The CDR3 sequence is 16 residues long. Between the trimmed V and J ends, which lost 1 base and 1 base, there was a span of 12 bases. The CDR3 DNA is TGTGCCAGCAGCTTAGTGGGGATGGCGGGCACAGATACGCAGTATTTT. The encoded protein is CASSLVGMAGTDTQYF.

The V gene is TRBV6-1, the J gene TRBJ1-1, with 8 positions matching TRBD1. The CDR3 has 15 residues. Trimming at V came to 6 bases and at J to 0 bases, leaving 6 bases not matched to a gene. Per germline, CDR1 MNHNS and CDR2 SASEGT. This chain's CDR3 is CASRITGGVNTEAFF. As DNA, the CDR3 is TGTGCCAGCAGGATTACAGGGGGAGTGAACACTGAAGCTTTCTTT.

The chain combines TRBV29-1 with TRBJ2-1, with D maybe TRBD1 (5 bases). Trimming shortened V by 4 bases and J by 2 bases, and 9 bases separated the two germline ends. The V gene's germline CDR1 is SQVTM and CDR2 ANQGSEA. This CDR3 comprises 13 residues. CDR3 loop: CSVGTGPYNEQFF. In DNA form, the CDR3 reads TGCAGCGTTGGAACAGGTCCCTACAATGAGCAGTTCTTC.

CDR3 region: CASSWDRISGNTIYF. The CDR3 bases are TGTGCCAGCAGCTGGGACCGCATCTCTGGAAACACCATATATTTT. The chain employs TRBV7-9 and TRBJ1-3; D perhaps matches TRBD1 (5 bases). Germline CDR1 SEHNR, CDR2 FQNEAQ (reference sequence). V dropped 4 bases and J dropped 0 bases, with 10 bases sitting between them. The CDR3 spans 15 residues.

V and J are TRBV5-1 and TRBJ2-7; 7 bases are shared with TRBD1. The junction had 14 bases not matched to a gene; V was cut back by 4 bases and J by 4 bases. The CDR3 spans 16 residues. Germline V gives CDR1 SGHRS, CDR2 YFSETQ. CDR3 loop: CASSRDSPIFPYEQYF. In DNA, the CDR3 is TGCGCCAGCAGCCGGGACAGCCCGATATTCCCTTACGAGCAGTACTTC.

The chain recombines TRBV5-1 with TRBJ2-3; TRBD2 matches 7 bases. The CDR3 has 15 amino acids. Unmatched junction bases numbered 4, after V lost 3 bases and J lost 0 bases. The germline CDR1 and CDR2 sequences are SGHRS and YFSETQ. CDR3 loop: CASSSTSPSTDTQYF. In nucleotides, the CDR3 is TGCGCCAGCAGCTCGACTAGCCCTAGCACAGATACGCAGTATTTT.

This clone was observed once. This chain links TRBV7-2 with TRBJ1-5; TRBD1 is a possible D gene (6 bases). CDR3 length equals 18 residues. CDR1 and CDR2 from the germline V gene are SGHTA and FQGNSA. Between the trimmed V and J ends, which lost 4 bases and 1 base, there was a span of 20 bases. The CDR3 nucleotides are TGTGCCAGCAGCTGGGGGACGACCCGGACAGCCAGCAATCAGCCCCAGCATTTT. Protein product: CASSWGTTRTASNQPQHF.

This rearrangement joins TRBV11-2 to TRBJ2-2; tentative D call: TRBD2 (6 bases). The CDR3 covers 15 residues. The V end was cut by 5 bases, the J end by 3 bases, with 13 bases between. CDR1 is SGHAT, CDR2 FQNNGV, per germline. The CDR3 coding sequence is TGTGCCAGCAGCCGACTAGGTCCGTACACCGGGGAGCTGTTTTTT. Translating it yields CASSRLGPYTGELFF.

The CDR3 region has the DNA TGTGCCAGCAGTGGTACGGTCGGGGGAAGAAGAGAAAAACTGTTTTTT. It is translated as CASSGTVGGRREKLFF. The V and J genes are TRBV2 and TRBJ1-4, with D possibly TRBD1 on 5 matching bases. The germline gives CDR1 SNHLY, CDR2 FYNNEI. The V gene lost 4 bases and the J gene lost 8 bases, with 20 bases spanning the gap. This CDR3 comprises 16 residues.

The chain uses TRBV4-3 and TRBJ2-5; tentative D call: TRBD1 (6 bases). CDR1 and CDR2 from the germline V gene are LGHNA and YSLEER. The CDR3 totals 15 residues. V lost 10 bases and J lost 3, with 21 bases in between. CDR3 in DNA: TGCGCCACCCCTGAAACAGGGCAAGCAAAAGAGACCCAGTACTTC. Translating gives CATPETGQAKETQYF.